Listed here is a single TCR beta chain. Its antigen is not identified. This specimen comes from a study of OX40 agonist ivuxolimab in advanced cancers. Study information: Treatment of patients was with ivuxolimab, an agonistic anti-OX40 (CD134) antibody. The dose-escalation group included hepatocellular carcinoma, melanoma, renal cell carcinoma and head and neck cancer. Every 2 weeks, patients received ivuxolimab intravenously, dosed at 0.01 to 10 mg/kg.

Overall study results and limits: Patients who responded partially at 0.1-3.0 mg/kg showed clonal expansion ranking among the lowest.

Profiling relied on immunoSEQ multiplex PCR, and the TCRdb table lists in-frame clones only, not all of them. This sample has 20,000 to 25,000 clones; about 83% occur once, and the top ten carry around 38%. This TCR was sampled from an adult with an advanced solid tumor such as melanoma, head and neck, liver or kidney cancer. The input for sequencing was CD4+ or CD8+ T cells sorted from blood, taken in a trial of the OX40 agonist ivuxolimab.

The CDR3 protein is CASSYDGKAFF. CDR3 nucleotides: TGTGCCAGCAGTTACGACGGTAAAGCTTTCTTT. J is TRBJ1-1 and V is TRBV6-6; D is unresolved. The CDR3 is made up of 11 amino acids. The germline V gene has CDR1 MNHNY and CDR2 SVGAGI (reference sequence). V gave up 2 bases and J gave up 9 bases, with 7 bases separating them.